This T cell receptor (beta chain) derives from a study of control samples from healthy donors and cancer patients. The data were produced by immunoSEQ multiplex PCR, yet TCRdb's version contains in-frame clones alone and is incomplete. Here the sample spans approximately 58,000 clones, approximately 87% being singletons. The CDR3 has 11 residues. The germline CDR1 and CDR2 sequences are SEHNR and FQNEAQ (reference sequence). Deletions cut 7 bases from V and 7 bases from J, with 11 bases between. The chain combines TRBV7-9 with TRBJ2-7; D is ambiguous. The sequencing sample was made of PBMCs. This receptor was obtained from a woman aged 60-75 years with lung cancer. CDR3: CASTNLVEQYF. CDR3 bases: TGTGCCAGCACCAACCTTGTGGAGCAGTACTTC. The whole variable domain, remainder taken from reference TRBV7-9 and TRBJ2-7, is DTGVSQNPRHKITKRGQNVTFRCDPISEHNRLYWYRQTLGQGPEFLTYFQNEAQLEKSRLLSDRFSAERPKGSFSTLEIQRTEQGDSAMYLCASTNLVEQYFGPGTRLTVT.